This T cell receptor beta chain derives from a study of cytomegalovirus exposure and HLA in healthy donors. Whole-study findings and limits: According to a later analysis, donors in an Asian-associated ancestry cluster reportedly had fewer N-insertions than the approximately 730-donor mean. It was likely that a cluster of highly shared sequence variants was a sequencing artifact.

In regard to this clone: Its antigen is not identified.

PCR involved 60 Vbeta and 13 Jbeta primers. The method was immunoSEQ multiplex PCR; TCRdb's version includes in-frame clones alone and lacks a portion of them. The sample has about 170,000 clones; about 85% are singletons. Specimen: PBMCs. The receptor was isolated from a boy aged 2 to 10 in good health and CMV-seronegative.

CDR3 sequence: CASSLSGQGWQETQYF. CDR3 DNA: TGCGCCAGCAGCTTGAGTGGACAGGGTTGGCAAGAGACCCAGTACTTC. The rearrangement links TRBV5-1 to TRBJ2-5, with 8 bases identical to TRBD1. In germline, CDR1 is SGHRS, CDR2 YFSETQ. J gave up 2 bases and V 1 base, and 7 bases lay outside the gene matches. CDR3 size: 16 residues.